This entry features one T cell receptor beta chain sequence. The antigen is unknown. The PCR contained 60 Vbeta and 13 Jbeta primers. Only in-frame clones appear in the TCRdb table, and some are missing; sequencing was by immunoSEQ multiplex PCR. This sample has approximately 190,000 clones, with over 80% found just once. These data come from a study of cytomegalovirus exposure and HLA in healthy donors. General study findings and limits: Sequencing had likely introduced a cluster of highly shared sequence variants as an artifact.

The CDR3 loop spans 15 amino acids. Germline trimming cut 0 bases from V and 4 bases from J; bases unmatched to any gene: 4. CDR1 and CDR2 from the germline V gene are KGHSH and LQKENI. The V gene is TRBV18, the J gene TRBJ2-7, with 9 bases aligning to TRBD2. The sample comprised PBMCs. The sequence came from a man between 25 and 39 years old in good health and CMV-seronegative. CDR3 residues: CASSPPASGEYEQYF. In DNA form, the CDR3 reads TGTGCCAGCTCACCACCGGCTAGCGGGGAATACGAGCAGTACTTC.